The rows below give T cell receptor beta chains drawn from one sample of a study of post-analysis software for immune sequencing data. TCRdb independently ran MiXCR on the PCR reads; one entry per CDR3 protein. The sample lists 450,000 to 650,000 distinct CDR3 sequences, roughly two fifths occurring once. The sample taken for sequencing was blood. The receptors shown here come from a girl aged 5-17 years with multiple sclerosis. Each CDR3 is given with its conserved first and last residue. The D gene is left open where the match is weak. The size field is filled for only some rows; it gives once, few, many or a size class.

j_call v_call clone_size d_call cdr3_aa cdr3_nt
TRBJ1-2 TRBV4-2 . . CASSQDDKRRNNYGYTF TGTGCCAGCAGCCAAGACGATAAACGAAGGAATAACTATGGCTACACCTTC
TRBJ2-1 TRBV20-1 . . CSAKKGAENEQFF TGCAGTGCCAAGAAAGGGGCAGAGAATGAGCAGTTCTTC
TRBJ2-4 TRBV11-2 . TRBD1 CASSQLDRAKNIQYF TGTGCCAGCAGTCAATTGGACAGGGCCAAAAACATTCAGTACTTC
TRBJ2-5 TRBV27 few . CASSLGWGGPGNQETQYF TGTGCCAGCAGCCTGGGGTGGGGGGGGCCTGGAAATCAAGAGACCCAGTACTTC
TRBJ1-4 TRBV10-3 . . CAIREQGREKLFF TGTGCCATACGGGAACAGGGTCGGGAAAAACTGTTTTTT
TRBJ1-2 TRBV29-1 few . CSVSPLMRGHGYTF TGCAGCGTAAGTCCTCTGATGAGGGGCCATGGCTACACCTTC
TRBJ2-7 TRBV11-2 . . CASRQYEQYF TGTGCCAGCAGACAATACGAGCAGTACTTC
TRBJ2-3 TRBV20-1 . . CSARVSDESTDTQYF TGCAGTGCTAGAGTATCCGACGAGAGCACAGATACGCAGTATTTT
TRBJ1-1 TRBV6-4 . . CASSDSGDTEAFF TGTGCCAGCAGTGACTCTGGGGACACTGAAGCTTTCTTT
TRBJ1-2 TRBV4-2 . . CASSQEGLLTYGYTF TGTGCCAGCAGCCAAGAAGGTCTACTCACCTATGGCTACACCTTC
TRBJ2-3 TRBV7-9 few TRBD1 CATNLPGQGTDTQYF TGTGCCACCAACCTACCGGGACAGGGCACAGATACGCAGTATTTT
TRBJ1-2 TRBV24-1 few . CATSDRTAYGYTF TGTGCCACCAGTGATAGGACGGCGTATGGCTACACCTTC
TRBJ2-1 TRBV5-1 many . CASSLGQGRNEQFF TGTGCCAGCAGTTTGGGCCAGGGTAGGAATGAGCAGTTCTTC
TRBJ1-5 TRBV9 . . CASSVTGDRNQPQHF TGTGCCAGCAGCGTAACTGGGGATAGGAATCAGCCCCAGCATTTT
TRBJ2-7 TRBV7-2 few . CASSIGWGLNSYEQYF TGTGCCAGCAGCATCGGTTGGGGCCTGAACTCCTACGAGCAGTACTTC
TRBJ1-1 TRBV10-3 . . CAITQGWNTEAFF TGTGCCATCACCCAGGGTTGGAACACTGAAGCTTTCTTT
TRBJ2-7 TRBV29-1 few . CSVRRGTEQYF TGCAGCGTTCGGAGGGGGACCGAGCAGTACTTC
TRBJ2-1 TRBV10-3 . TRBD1 CAIRSAGQGRNEQFF TGTGCCATCAGGAGCGCGGGACAGGGGAGAAATGAGCAGTTCTTC
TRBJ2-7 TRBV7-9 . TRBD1 CASSLARDSSYEQYF TGTGCCAGCAGCTTAGCAAGGGACAGTTCCTACGAGCAGTACTTC
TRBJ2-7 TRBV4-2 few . CASSQDRSSYEQYF TGTGCCAGCAGCCAAGACCGTAGCTCCTACGAGCAGTACTTC